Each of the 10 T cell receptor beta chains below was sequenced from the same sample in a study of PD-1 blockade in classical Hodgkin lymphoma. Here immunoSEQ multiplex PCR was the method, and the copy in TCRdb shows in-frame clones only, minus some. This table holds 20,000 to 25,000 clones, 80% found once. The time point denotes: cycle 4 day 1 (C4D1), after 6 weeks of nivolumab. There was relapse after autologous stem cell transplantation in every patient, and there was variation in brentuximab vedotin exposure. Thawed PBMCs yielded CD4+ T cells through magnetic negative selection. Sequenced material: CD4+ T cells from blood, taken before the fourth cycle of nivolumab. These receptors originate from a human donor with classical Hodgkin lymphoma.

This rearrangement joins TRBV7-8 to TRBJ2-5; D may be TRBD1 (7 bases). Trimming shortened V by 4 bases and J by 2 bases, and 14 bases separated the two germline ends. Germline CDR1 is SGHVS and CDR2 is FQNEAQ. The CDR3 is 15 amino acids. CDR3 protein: CASSSGAGGQETQYF. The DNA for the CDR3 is TGTGCCAGCAGCTCCGGGGCAGGGGGGCAAGAGACCCAGTACTTC.

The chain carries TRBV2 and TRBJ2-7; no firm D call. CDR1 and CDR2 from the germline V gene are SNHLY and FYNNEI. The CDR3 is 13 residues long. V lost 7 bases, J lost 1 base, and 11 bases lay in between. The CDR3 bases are TGTGCCAGCAACGGTTTGAATTCCTACGAGCAGTACTTC. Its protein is CASNGLNSYEQYF.

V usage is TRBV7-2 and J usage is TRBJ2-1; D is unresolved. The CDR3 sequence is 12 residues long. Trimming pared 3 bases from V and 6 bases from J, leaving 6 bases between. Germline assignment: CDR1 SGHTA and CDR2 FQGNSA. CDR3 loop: CASSFGVNEQFF. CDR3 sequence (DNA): TGTGCCAGCAGCTTCGGCGTCAATGAGCAGTTCTTC.

CDR3 sequence: CAWMGGTNYGYTF. Here the CDR3 DNA reads TGTGCCTGGATGGGGGGCACTAACTATGGCTACACCTTC. The gene calls are TRBV30 and TRBJ1-2; TRBD1 might be the D (6 bases). Germline lookup yields CDR1 GTSNPN and CDR2 SVGIG (reference sequence). V was cut by 4 bases and J by 0 bases, with 9 bases left in between. This CDR3 has 13 amino acids.

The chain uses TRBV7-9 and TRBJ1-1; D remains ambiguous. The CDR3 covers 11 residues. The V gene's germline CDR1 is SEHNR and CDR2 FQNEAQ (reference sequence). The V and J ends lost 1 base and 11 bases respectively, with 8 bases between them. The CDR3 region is CASSLGFTAFF. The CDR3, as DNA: TGTGCCAGCAGCTTAGGTTTCACGGCTTTCTTT. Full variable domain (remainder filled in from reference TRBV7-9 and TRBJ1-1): DTGVSQNPRHKITKRGQNVTFRCDPISEHNRLYWYRQTLGQGPEFLTYFQNEAQLEKSRLLSDRFSAERPKGSFSTLEIQRTEQGDSAMYLCASSLGFTAFFGQGTRLTVV.

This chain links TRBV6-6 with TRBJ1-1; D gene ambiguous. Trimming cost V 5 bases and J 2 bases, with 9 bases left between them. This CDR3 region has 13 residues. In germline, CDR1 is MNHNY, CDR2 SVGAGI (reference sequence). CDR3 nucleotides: TGTGCCAGCAGTGTGGACCTAAACACTGAAGCTTTCTTT. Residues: CASSVDLNTEAFF.

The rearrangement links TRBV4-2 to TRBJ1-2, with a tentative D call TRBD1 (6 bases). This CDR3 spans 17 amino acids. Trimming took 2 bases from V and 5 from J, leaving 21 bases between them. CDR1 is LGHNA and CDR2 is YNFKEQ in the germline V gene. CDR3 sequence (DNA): TGTGCCAGCAGCCAATCAACGGGACATGACAGATTATATGGCTACACCTTC. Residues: CASSQSTGHDRLYGYTF.

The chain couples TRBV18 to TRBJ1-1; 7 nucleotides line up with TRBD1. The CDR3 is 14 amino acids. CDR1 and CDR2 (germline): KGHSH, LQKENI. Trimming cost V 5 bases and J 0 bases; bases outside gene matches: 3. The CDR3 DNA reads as TGTGCCAGCTCATCGGGACAGATGAACACTGAAGCTTTCTTT. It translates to CASSSGQMNTEAFF.

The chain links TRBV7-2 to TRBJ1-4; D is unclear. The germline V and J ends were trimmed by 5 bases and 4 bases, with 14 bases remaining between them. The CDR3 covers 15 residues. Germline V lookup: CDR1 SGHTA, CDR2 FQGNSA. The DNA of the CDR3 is TGTGCCAGCAGCGACGACGTGTCCTTTAATGAAAAACTGTTTTTT. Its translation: CASSDDVSFNEKLFF.

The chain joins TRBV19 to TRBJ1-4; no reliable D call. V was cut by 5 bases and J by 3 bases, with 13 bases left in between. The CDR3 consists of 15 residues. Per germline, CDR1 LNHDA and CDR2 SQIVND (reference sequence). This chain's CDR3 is CASSDTSAPNEKLFF. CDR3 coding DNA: TGTGCCAGTAGTGACACATCTGCACCTAATGAAAAACTGTTTTTT.